This T cell receptor beta chain was retrieved from a study of cytomegalovirus exposure and HLA in healthy donors (dated by TCRdb to 2017 to 2019). In the study overall: An earlier analysis of several hundred of the donors reported about 300 Gb of sequence data and 95 million to 120 million unique TCR beta sequences obtained from some 200 million T cells. A later analysis re-analyzed previously published TCR beta repertoires from 666 donors and added high-resolution HLA genotyping to study TCR occurrence patterns. The number of typed donors differed by locus: about 620-640 for A, B, C, DRB1 and DQB1; 522 for DQA1; fewer than 610 for DPA1; and some 430 for DPB1. The study used immunosequencing to profile the T cell repertoires of approximately 690 subjects and linked those repertoires to cytomegalovirus serostatus. All discovery cohort repertoires had been generated on a single sequencing platform. A later genetic analysis took genome-wide SNP genotypes for about three fifths of the roughly 700 donors and used that subset as a discovery cohort. A few DR-DQ haplotypes were treated as single units for association and clustering because of strong linkage in the cohort. Among 300 to 500 genotyped donors of the cohort, an average of about 220,000 unique TCR beta nucleotide sequences was sequenced per donor, of which about 19% were non-productive. The study aimed to test whether cataloging public T cell receptors could reveal signatures of past pathogen exposure. In an earlier analysis of more than 550 of the donors, high-throughput TCR beta sequencing was used to judge whether each TCR beta V gene segment behaved as functional or pseudogenic. Rather than using new phenotypic data, the later analysis identified candidate immune exposures from TCR beta sequences and from how often those sequences occurred across donors. Class I and class II HLA loci were covered by the typing at four-digit resolution. To predict cytomegalovirus infection status, the study combined high-throughput TCR immunosequencing, statistical association of individual TCRs with disease status, and machine learning. About 300 gigabases of sequencing data and 80 million or so unique TCR sequences were included in an early release covering roughly 600 HLA-typed donors. Donor age, sex, ethnicity and CMV serostatus were compiled alongside the repertoire data. Among the approximately 420 genotyped donors, under 90% belonged to the genetic ancestry cluster associated with self-reported Caucasian donors. Along with the roughly 700-subject first cohort, a separate validation cohort of over 90 different subjects was used.

In total, more than 500 healthy bone marrow donors made up the cohort. At the time of sampling, all cohort members were nominally healthy, though unrecorded immune exposures were likely present. The donor tested CMV seropositive and was one of the 289 seropositive cohort members. A peripheral blood sample was provided by each donor, and peripheral blood mononuclear cells were used for TCR beta sequencing. Genomic DNA extraction from the blood cell samples was performed with the Qiagen DNeasy Blood Extraction Kit. According to the germline V gene, CDR1 reads SGHVS and CDR2 reads FQNEAQ. From the cysteine up to the phenylalanine, the CDR3 has a length of 15 residues. The entry retains the CDR3 DNA only, 45 bases that are in frame from base 1. Trimming accounts for 0 bases at V and 5 bases at J, while the number of junction bases matched to no gene is 4. The library was made by the immunoSEQ multiplex PCR assay. For the multiplex PCR, a mixture combining 60 forward primers for TCR Vbeta segments and 13 reverse primers for TCR Jbeta segments was used. Amplification of the CDR3 region of rearranged TCR beta genes was performed with a multiplex PCR assay on genomic DNA. Amplified TCR beta libraries were sequenced as 87-base-pair reads on the Illumina HiSeq System. The paper's data handling went like this. A later analysis tallied 70 million to 100 million unique TCR beta chains across the 666 repertoires, and around 9.9 million of those chains were shared by two or more donors. To remove PCR and sequencing errors, raw reads were error-corrected and collapsed into unique sequences using a nearest-neighbor algorithm that merged closely related sequences. Alignment of CDR3 sequences to IMGT reference sequences was used to assign V, D and J gene segments. Each retained sequence needed at least a six-nucleotide match to both a V gene segment and a J gene segment. Rearrangements were classified as productive when the CDR3 lacked stop codons and remained in frame with V and J, and all other rearrangements were classified as non-productive. CDR3 was defined according to IMGT convention as the region running from the second conserved V-encoded cysteine to the conserved J-encoded phenylalanine. The earlier analysis of about 610 of the donors excluded sequences that lacked an unambiguous match to a single V gene segment. In an earlier analysis of 587 of the donors, V segments were called functional above 56.7% productive rearrangements and were called segregating when the between-donor standard deviation exceeded 5%. To diagnose cytomegalovirus status from the catalog of TCR beta chain sequences, a statistical classification framework was built. V and J gene assignment, in a later analysis, came from comparing TCR nucleotide sequences with IMGT/GENE-DB human TR gene sequences. In a later analysis, CDR3 sequences and most-parsimonious VDJ recombination scenarios were assigned using the TCRdist pipeline. In a later analysis, every TCR beta chain was defined by the combination of its CDR3 amino acid sequence and its V-gene family, and reads without a unique V-gene family were dropped. In a later analysis, fewer than 600 highly shared, low-generation-probability nucleotide sequences were removed to address suspected cross-contamination and a sequencing artifact. In a later analysis, a clonal expansion index was calculated for each public chain from normalized within-repertoire ranks of inferred template counts. In a later analysis, generation probabilities were computed using a VDJ recombination model fitted to out-of-frame rearrangements, and the results were checked against IGoR. In a later analysis, hypergeometric tests were used to score TCR-TCR, TCR-HLA and TCR-CMV co-occurrence, with a repertoire-size bias correction applied to TCR pairs. A later analysis estimated false discovery rates by permuting HLA or CMV assignments 20 times. A later analysis grouped co-occurring TCRs with DBSCAN, adding TCRdist sequence similarity when clustering within HLA-allele-positive subsets. For co-occurrence clustering, repertoires with fewer than 30,000 or more than 120,000 public chains were excluded, along with roughly 5 repertoires with anomalous nucleotide sharing. In its TCRdb copy, this immuneACCESS table keeps in-frame sequences only and misses some clones. Where compared with another copy, unresolved V genes explain less than half of these, and the others have no known cause. D and trimming were read from the DNA, whereas the V and J calls and clone size are those reported in that table. The sample table holds about 160,000 clones, of which roughly 80% were seen once. About 13% of the sample lies in the top ten.

This clone was detected a few times. Its antigen is unknown. No base-level quality is on record; no much larger clone is a single base apart. Overall study outcomes, separate from this receptor: Linkage disequilibrium might explain the correlated functional status among segregating V segments, but an unknown experimental factor could not be excluded. Strong co-occurrence of HLA alleles, especially DR and DQ, made assigning TCR associations to individual alleles difficult. A further reported finding was that TCR beta sequences accurately predicted the HLA-A and HLA-B alleles for most subjects in the first cohort. Because HLA typing was unavailable for some donors at each locus, only the typed subset was used in association tests. In a later analysis, TCR association rates were found to vary across HLA loci, with the most associated TCRs seen for DRB1 alleles and the fewest for HLA-C alleles. In a later analysis, HLA-associated TCR beta chains showed more clonal expansion and lower generation probabilities than non-associated chains that were equally common. A later analysis associated about 17,000 TCR beta sequences with specific HLA alleles at a false discovery rate of 0.05. A later analysis reported that several top co-occurrence clusters appeared linked to parvovirus B19, influenza, CMV and Epstein-Barr virus. In an earlier analysis of about 600 of the donors, most TCR beta V segments appeared in productive rearrangements about 87% or about 30% of the time, broadly matching IMGT annotations. A later genetic analysis associated a missense DCLRE1C variant with V-gene and J-gene trimming of TCR beta chains, and an independent cohort replicated the association. According to the authors, the approach could potentially be generalized to other disease states and immunological phenotypes. Presence/absence analyses assumed roughly uniform sequencing depth across donors, an assumption that may not hold. Most CMV-associated TCR beta chains appeared to be HLA-restricted in a later analysis, and the HLA associations seemed to be driven largely by CMV exposure. Immune exposure information for the cohort was limited to CMV serostatus. Cytomegalovirus status was reported to be diagnosed by the classifier with high specificity and sensitivity in both the original and validation cohorts. A total of roughly 160 TCR beta chains were listed by the study as associated with cytomegalovirus. Across donors, most TCR sequences were observed very rarely, whereas some public TCRs were present in many individuals. Because counts were too low, some 17 rarely observed V segments, including chromosome 9 orphons, were left out of the earlier analysis of 587 of the donors. Three of the identified cytomegalovirus-associated TCR beta chains were confirmed in vitro to be specific for cytomegalovirus antigens. The cohort was sequenced for TCR beta chains only, and without alpha or paired-chain data the features that could be detected were limited. Compared with the roughly 700-donor mean, donors in an Asian-associated ancestry cluster had fewer N-insertions in productive TCRs, according to a later genetic analysis. Because the 87-base-pair reads could not distinguish some IMGT-functional V segments, including TRBV6-2 and TRBV6-3, those segments were excluded. A cluster of highly shared sequence variants was judged likely to represent a technical artifact of the sequencing pipeline.

The rearranged segments are TRBV7-8 and TRBJ2-3; 8 central nucleotides agree with TRBD2. Sequenced material: PBMCs. This clonotype was obtained from a man in his forties or fifties in good health and CMV-seropositive. Here is the DNA: TGTGCCAGCAGCTTAGCGCTAAGCGGGAGAGATACGCAGTATTTT. Translation gives CASSLALSGRDTQYF. Beyond the CDR3, the reference TRBV7-8 and TRBJ2-3 genes provide the residues; the full variable domain reads: GAGVSQSPRYKVAKRGQDVALRCDPISGHVSLFWYQQALGQGPEFLTYFQNEAQLDKSGLPSDRFFAERPEGSVSTLKIQRTQQEDSAVYLCASSLALSGRDTQYFGPGTRLTVL.